This TCR beta chain was documented in a study of beta chain features in type 1 diabetes. Study information: Fewer than 140,000,000 sorted cells were examined across all samples.

Every bit of the isolated RNA underwent reverse transcription, so sequencing read expressed TCRB transcripts. Assay: immunoSEQ multiplex PCR; the TCRdb copy retains only in-frame clones and omits some. The sample shows around 400,000 clones, roughly 16% of them seen only once. Germline loops: CDR1 SGDLS, CDR2 YYNGEE. V dropped 3 bases and J dropped 4 bases, with 11 bases sitting between them. This CDR3 comprises 14 residues. Study results and limitations: For Type 1 diabetes patients, all four CD4+ subsets carried TCRB CDR3s that were moderately but significantly shorter. Reduced insertions and increased deletions marked VDJ junctions in type 1 diabetes patients.

The sample holds a few counts of this clone. Its antigen is unknown. This TCR came from a woman younger than 30 in good health. V is TRBV9 and J is TRBJ1-5; TRBD1 is a possible D gene (5 bases). The sequenced sample consisted of naive CD4+ T cells from blood. The CDR3 DNA sequence: TGTGCCAGCAGCGGAGGACACCGAAATCAGCCCCAGCATTTT. Translating gives CASSGGHRNQPQHF.